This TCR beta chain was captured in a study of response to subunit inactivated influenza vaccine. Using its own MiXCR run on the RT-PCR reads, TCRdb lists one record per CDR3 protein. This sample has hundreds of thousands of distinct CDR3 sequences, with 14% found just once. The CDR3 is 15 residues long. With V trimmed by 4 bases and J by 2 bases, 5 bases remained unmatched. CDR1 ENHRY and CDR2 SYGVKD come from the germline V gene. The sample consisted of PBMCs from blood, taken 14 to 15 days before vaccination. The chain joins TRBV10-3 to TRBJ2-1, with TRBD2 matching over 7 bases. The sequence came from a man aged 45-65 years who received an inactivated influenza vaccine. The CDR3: CAISGLGGAYNEQFF. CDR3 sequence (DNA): TGTGCCATCAGTGGATTGGGGGGGGCCTACAATGAGCAGTTCTTC.